This T cell receptor beta chain stems from a study of blood T cell repertoires in COVID-19. Germline CDR1 is LNHDA and CDR2 is SQIVND (reference sequence). The CDR3 is 14 residues long. The ends lost 3 bases at V and 7 bases at J; junction bases unmatched: 7. Using immunoSEQ multiplex PCR, the repertoire was profiled, and TCRdb retains in-frame clones only, with some absent. Among 200,000 to 250,000 clones listed, 86% were seen once. The chain links TRBV19 to TRBJ1-2; 8 bases match TRBD1. The sequence derives from a woman aged 55-75 years who had recovered from COVID-19. The sequenced sample consisted of peripheral blood. This chain's CDR3 is CASSISRTGSGYTF. CDR3 DNA: TGTGCCAGTAGTATCTCCCGGACAGGGAGTGGCTACACCTTC.